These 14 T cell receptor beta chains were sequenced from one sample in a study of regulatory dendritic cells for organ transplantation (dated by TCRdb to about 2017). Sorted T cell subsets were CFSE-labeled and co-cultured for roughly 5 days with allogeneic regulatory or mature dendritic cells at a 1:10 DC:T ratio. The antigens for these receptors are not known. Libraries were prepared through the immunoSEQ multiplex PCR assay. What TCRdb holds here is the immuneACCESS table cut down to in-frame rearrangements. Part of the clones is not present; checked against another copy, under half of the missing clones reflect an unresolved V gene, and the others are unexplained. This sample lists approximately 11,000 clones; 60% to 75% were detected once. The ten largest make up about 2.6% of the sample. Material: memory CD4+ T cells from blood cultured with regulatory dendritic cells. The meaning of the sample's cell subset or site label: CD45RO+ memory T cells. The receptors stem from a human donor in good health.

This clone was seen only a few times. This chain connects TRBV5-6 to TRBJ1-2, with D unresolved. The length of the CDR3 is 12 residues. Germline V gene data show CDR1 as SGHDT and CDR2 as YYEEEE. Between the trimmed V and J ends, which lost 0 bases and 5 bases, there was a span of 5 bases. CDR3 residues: CASSLESYGYTF. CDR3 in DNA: TGTGCCAGCAGCTTGGAGAGTTATGGCTACACCTTC.

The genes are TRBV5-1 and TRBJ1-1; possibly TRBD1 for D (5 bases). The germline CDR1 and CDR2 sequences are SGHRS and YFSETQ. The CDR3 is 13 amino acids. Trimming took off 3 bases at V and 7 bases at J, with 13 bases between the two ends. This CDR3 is CASSWDGQIEAFF. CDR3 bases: TGCGCCAGCAGCTGGGATGGACAAATTGAAGCTTTCTTT.

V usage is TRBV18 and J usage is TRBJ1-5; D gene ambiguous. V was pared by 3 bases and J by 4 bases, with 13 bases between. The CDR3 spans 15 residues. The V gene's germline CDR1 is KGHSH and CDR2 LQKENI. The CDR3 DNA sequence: TGTGCCAGCTCACCGGGAGGGCAAGTAAATCAGCCCCAGCATTTT. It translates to CASSPGGQVNQPQHF.

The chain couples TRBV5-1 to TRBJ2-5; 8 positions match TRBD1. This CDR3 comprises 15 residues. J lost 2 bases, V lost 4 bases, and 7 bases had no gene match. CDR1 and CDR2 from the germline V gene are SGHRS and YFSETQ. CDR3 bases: TGCGCCAGCAGCGGACAGGGTGGAACGCAAGAGACCCAGTACTTC. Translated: CASSGQGGTQETQYF.

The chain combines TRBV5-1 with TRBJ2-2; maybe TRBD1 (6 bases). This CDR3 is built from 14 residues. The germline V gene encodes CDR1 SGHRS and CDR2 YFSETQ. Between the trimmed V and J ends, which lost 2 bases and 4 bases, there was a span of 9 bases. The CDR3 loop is CASSFGQSTGELFF. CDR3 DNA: TGCGCCAGCAGCTTCGGACAGTCCACCGGGGAGCTGTTTTTT.

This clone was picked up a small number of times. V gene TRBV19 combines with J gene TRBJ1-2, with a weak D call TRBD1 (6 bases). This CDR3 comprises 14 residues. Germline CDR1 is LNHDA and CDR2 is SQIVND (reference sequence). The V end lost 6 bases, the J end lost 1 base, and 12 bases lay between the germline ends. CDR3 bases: TGTGCCAGTAGGGTACAGGGAATTAACTATGGCTACACCTTC. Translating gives CASRVQGINYGYTF.

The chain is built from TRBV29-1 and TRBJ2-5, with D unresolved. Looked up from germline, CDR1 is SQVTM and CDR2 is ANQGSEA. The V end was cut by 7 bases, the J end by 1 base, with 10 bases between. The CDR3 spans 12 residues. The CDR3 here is CSAGRSQETQYF. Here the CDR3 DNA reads TGCAGCGCTGGCCGCAGCCAAGAGACCCAGTACTTC.

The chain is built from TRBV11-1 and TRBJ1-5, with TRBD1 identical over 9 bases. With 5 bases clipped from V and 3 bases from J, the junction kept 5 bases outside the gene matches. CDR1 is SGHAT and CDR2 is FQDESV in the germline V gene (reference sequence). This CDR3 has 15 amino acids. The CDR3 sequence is CASSKDRGLNQPQHF. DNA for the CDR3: TGTGCCAGCAGCAAGGACAGGGGACTCAATCAGCCCCAGCATTTT. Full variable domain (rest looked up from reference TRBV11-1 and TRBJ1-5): EAEVAQSPRYKITEKSQAVAFWCDPISGHATLYWYRQILGQGPELLVQFQDESVVDDSQLPKDRFSAERLKGVDSTLKIQPAELGDSAMYLCASSKDRGLNQPQHFGDGTRLSIL.

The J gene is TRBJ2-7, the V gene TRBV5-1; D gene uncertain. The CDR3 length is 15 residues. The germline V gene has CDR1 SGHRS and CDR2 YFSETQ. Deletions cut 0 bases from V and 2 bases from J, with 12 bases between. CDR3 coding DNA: TGCGCCAGCAGCTTGGACAGTTCCCTCCCCTACGAGCAGTACTTC. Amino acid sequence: CASSLDSSLPYEQYF.

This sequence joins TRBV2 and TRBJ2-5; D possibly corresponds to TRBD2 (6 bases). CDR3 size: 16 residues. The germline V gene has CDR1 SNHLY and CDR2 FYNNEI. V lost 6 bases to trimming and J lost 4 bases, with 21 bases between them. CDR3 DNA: TGTGCCAGCAGCGGAAATTTAGGGGCCGGGGGAGAGACCCAGTACTTC. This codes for CASSGNLGAGGETQYF.

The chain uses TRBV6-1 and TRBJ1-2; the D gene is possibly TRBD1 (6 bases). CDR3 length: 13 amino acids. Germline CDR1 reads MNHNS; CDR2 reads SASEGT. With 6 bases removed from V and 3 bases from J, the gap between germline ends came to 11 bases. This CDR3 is CASSQGNHYGYTF. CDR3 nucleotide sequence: TGTGCCAGCAGCCAGGGGAACCACTATGGCTACACCTTC.

The CDR3 spells CASSQDSYQPQHF. The CDR3 DNA sequence: TGCGCCAGCAGCCAAGATAGTTACCAGCCCCAGCATTTT. This chain joins TRBV4-3 and TRBJ1-5; D ambiguous. V was shortened by 0 bases and J by 7 bases, with 7 bases between the two germline ends. CDR1 and CDR2 from the germline V gene are LGHNA and YSLEER. The CDR3 length is 13 residues.

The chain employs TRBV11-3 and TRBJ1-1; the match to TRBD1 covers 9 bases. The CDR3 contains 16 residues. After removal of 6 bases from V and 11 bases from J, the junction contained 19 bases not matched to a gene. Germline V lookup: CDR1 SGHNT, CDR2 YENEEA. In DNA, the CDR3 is TGTGCCAGCAGAAAAGGACAGGGGAGTGCCCTACCGGGGGCTTTCTTT. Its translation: CASRKGQGSALPGAFF. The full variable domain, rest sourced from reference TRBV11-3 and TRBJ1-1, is EAGVVQSPRYKIIEKKQPVAFWCNPISGHNTLYWYLQNLGQGPELLIRYENEEAVDDSQLPKDRFSAERLKGVDSTLKIQPAELGDSAVYLCASRKGQGSALPGAFFGQGTRLTVV.

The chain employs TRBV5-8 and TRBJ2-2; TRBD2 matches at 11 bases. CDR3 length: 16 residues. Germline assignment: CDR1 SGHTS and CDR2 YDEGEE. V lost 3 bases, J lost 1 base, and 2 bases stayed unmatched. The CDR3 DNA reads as TGTGCCAGCAGCTCCGGACTAGCGGGGAACACCGGGGAGCTGTTTTTT. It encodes CASSSGLAGNTGELFF.